Following are 29 T cell receptor beta chains from one sample sequenced in a study of T cell responses to AZD1222 COVID-19 vaccine. Libraries were prepared by immunoSEQ multiplex PCR; TCRdb keeps only in-frame clonotypes and omits some of them. The table lists about 140,000 clones, approximately 89% of them singletons. The sample was peripheral blood, taken on day 0 of AZD1222 vaccination. These TCRs come from an adult in good health.

This chain connects TRBV4-3 to TRBJ1-3, with D unresolved. CDR3 size: 15 residues. Germline-derived CDR1 and CDR2 are LGHNA and YSLEER. The germline V and J ends were trimmed by 0 bases and 0 bases, with 6 bases remaining between them. The CDR3 sequence: CASSQDGDSGNTIYF. The CDR3 DNA reads as TGCGCCAGCAGCCAAGATGGGGACTCTGGAAACACCATATATTTT.

J is TRBJ2-1 and V is TRBV11-2; 11 nucleotides match TRBD1. There are 15 residues in the CDR3. The J segment lost 7 bases and the V segment lost 3 bases, leaving 5 bases of the junction unmatched. Germline lookup yields CDR1 SGHAT and CDR2 FQNNGV. Written as DNA, the CDR3 is TGTGCCAGCAGCTTCCCCGGGACAGGGGGGAATGAGCAGTTCTTC. This sequence encodes CASSFPGTGGNEQFF. The full variable domain, with the rest looked up from reference TRBV11-2 and TRBJ2-1, is EAGVAQSPRYKIIEKRQSVAFWCNPISGHATLYWYQQILGQGPKLLIQFQNNGVVDDSQLPKDRFSAERLKGVDSTLKIQPAKLEDSAVYLCASSFPGTGGNEQFFGPGTRLTVL.

The CDR3, as DNA: TGTGCCAGCAGTTTATCGGGGACAGTGGGTTACAATGAGCAGTTCTTC. It encodes CASSLSGTVGYNEQFF. V is TRBV27 and J is TRBJ2-1; the match to TRBD1 covers 7 bases. CDR1 and CDR2 from the germline V gene are MNHEY and SMNVEV (reference sequence). The CDR3 spans 16 residues. Trimming cost V 0 bases and J 4 bases; bases outside gene matches: 6.

The rearrangement uses TRBV30 and TRBJ1-1; D call uncertain. This CDR3 comprises 15 residues. Germline V gene sequence: CDR1 GTSNPN, CDR2 SVGIG (reference sequence). Deletions cut 4 bases from V and 1 base from J, with 16 bases between. The CDR3 reads CAWNGRLMRNTEAFF. CDR3 DNA: TGTGCCTGGAATGGTCGACTTATGAGGAACACTGAAGCTTTCTTT.

This clone was counted a single time. V gene TRBV29-1 combines with J gene TRBJ1-2, with a possible D match to TRBD1 (5 bases). This CDR3 region has 13 residues. Germline V gene lookup returns CDR1 SQVTM and CDR2 ANQGSEA. The ends were cut back, 4 bases at V and 1 base at J, with 10 bases in the middle. The CDR3 DNA reads as TGCAGCGTTGTGACAGTTAATAACTATGGCTACACCTTC. Its protein product is CSVVTVNNYGYTF.

J is TRBJ2-2 and V is TRBV9; D gene unclear. The CDR3 contains 15 residues. V lost 0 bases to trimming and J lost 4 bases, with 10 bases between them. Germline V gene data show CDR1 as SGDLS and CDR2 as YYNGEE. The CDR3 here is CASSVATGPTGELFF. Here the CDR3 DNA reads TGTGCCAGCAGCGTAGCTACCGGTCCCACCGGGGAGCTGTTTTTT.

The chain uses TRBV29-1 and TRBJ1-3, with D unresolved. Germline V gene lookup returns CDR1 SQVTM and CDR2 ANQGSEA. Trimming pared 4 bases from V and 0 bases from J, leaving 7 bases between. CDR3 length equals 13 residues. The chain's CDR3 is CSVVESSGNTIYF. DNA of the CDR3: TGCAGCGTTGTGGAAAGCTCTGGAAACACCATATATTTT.

This clone was recorded only once. J is TRBJ2-1 and V is TRBV7-3, with D perhaps matching TRBD2 (5 bases). V was shortened by 5 bases and J by 3 bases, with 17 bases between the two germline ends. Per the germline V gene, CDR1 is SGHTA and CDR2 is FQGTGA. There are 16 residues in the CDR3. The CDR3 DNA sequence: TGTGCCAGCAGCCAACGGGGAAATCCCGACTACAATGAGCAGTTCTTC. Residues: CASSQRGNPDYNEQFF. The whole variable domain, remainder taken from reference TRBV7-3 and TRBJ2-1, is GAGVSQTPSNKVTEKGKYVELRCDPISGHTALYWYRQSLGQGPEFLIYFQGTGAADDSGLPNDRFFAVRPEGSVSTLKIQRTERGDSAVYLCASSQRGNPDYNEQFFGPGTRLTVL.

The chain uses TRBV24-1 and TRBJ1-5, with D perhaps TRBD1 (6 bases). Germline CDR1 KGHDR, CDR2 SFDVKD. V lost 3 bases to trimming and J lost 4 bases, with 6 bases between them. CDR3 length equals 13 residues. Written as DNA, the CDR3 is TGTGCCACCAGTGATACAGGGAATCAGCCCCAGCATTTT. Encoded protein: CATSDTGNQPQHF.

J is TRBJ2-5 and V is TRBV19; D not resolved. The germline gives CDR1 LNHDA, CDR2 SQIVND (reference sequence). V gave up 4 bases and J gave up 5 bases, with 8 bases separating them. The CDR3 spans 12 residues. The CDR3 coding sequence is TGTGCCAGTAGTAGGAGTTTGGAGACCCAGTACTTC. Amino acid sequence: CASSRSLETQYF. Filled out from reference TRBV19 and TRBJ2-5, the complete variable domain reads DGGITQSPKYLFRKEGQNVTLSCEQNLNHDAMYWYRQDPGQGLRLIYYSQIVNDFQKGDIAEGYSVSREKKESFPLTVTSAQKNPTAFYLCASSRSLETQYFGPGTRLLVL.

The chain recombines TRBV28 with TRBJ1-4, with D uncertain. Looked up from germline, CDR1 is MDHEN and CDR2 is SYDVKM. This CDR3 spans 12 amino acids. Trimming left V 7 bases short and J 12 bases short, with 15 bases between. This CDR3 is CASTRTARELFF. The DNA of the CDR3 is TGTGCCAGCACACGGACGGCAAGAGAACTGTTTTTT.

This chain uses TRBV7-9 with TRBJ2-7; 7 bases align to TRBD2. Germline loops: CDR1 SEHNR, CDR2 FQNEAQ (reference sequence). V lost 5 bases, J lost 3 bases, and 13 bases stayed unmatched. This CDR3 spans 16 amino acids. This CDR3 reads CASSDPWGGGNYEQYF. In DNA form, the CDR3 reads TGTGCCAGCAGCGATCCCTGGGGGGGAGGGAACTACGAGCAGTACTTC.

The V gene is TRBV4-2, the J gene TRBJ1-4; no firm D call. V dropped 1 base and J dropped 8 bases, with 5 bases sitting between them. The germline gives CDR1 LGHNA, CDR2 YNFKEQ. CDR3 length equals 12 residues. The CDR3 sequence is CASSQADEKLFF. The CDR3 DNA is TGTGCCAGCAGCCAAGCCGACGAAAAACTGTTTTTT.

The J gene is TRBJ2-3, the V gene TRBV5-1; no firm D call. This CDR3 comprises 12 residues. V lost 2 bases and J lost 5, with 6 bases in between. Germline CDR1 and CDR2: SGHRS and YFSETQ. The CDR3 protein is CASSFTGDTQYF. Here the CDR3 DNA reads TGCGCCAGCAGCTTTACCGGAGATACGCAGTATTTT.

The chain has TRBV10-2 and TRBJ2-1; TRBD2 aligns across 8 bases. CDR1 is WSHSY, CDR2 SAAADI, per germline. After removal of 3 bases from V and 15 bases from J, the junction contained 4 bases not matched to a gene. CDR3 length: 11 residues. The CDR3: CASSDGTRGFF. The CDR3 DNA reads TGCGCCAGCAGTGACGGGACTAGGGGGTTCTTC.

The gene calls are TRBV4-3 and TRBJ2-1; D is unresolved. The length of the CDR3 is 14 residues. V was cut by 1 base and J by 7 bases, with 11 bases left in between. Germline-derived CDR1 and CDR2 are LGHNA and YSLEER. This chain's CDR3 is CASSQVGMLNEQFF. The DNA of the CDR3 is TGCGCCAGCAGCCAAGTTGGGATGCTGAATGAGCAGTTCTTC.

This clone appeared a single time. CDR3 sequence (DNA): TGTGCCAGCAGCCTAACATTTTGGGGCTCCCAGGGAGAGCAGTACTTC. This codes for CASSLTFWGSQGEQYF. This chain connects TRBV9 to TRBJ2-7; D is perhaps TRBD1 (5 bases). V lost 4 bases to trimming and J lost 7 bases, with 24 bases between them. The CDR3 consists of 16 residues. CDR1 and CDR2 from the germline V gene are SGDLS and YYNGEE.

This chain uses TRBV15 with TRBJ1-5; a weak D match, TRBD1 (5 bases). Germline V gene lookup returns CDR1 LNHNV and CDR2 YYDKDF (reference sequence). The CDR3 consists of 17 residues. Trimming shortened V by 0 bases and J by 0 bases, and 12 bases separated the two germline ends. The CDR3 region is CATSRDRAGYSNQPQHF. The DNA of the CDR3 is TGTGCCACCAGCAGAGATAGGGCAGGGTATAGCAATCAGCCCCAGCATTTT.

The J gene is TRBJ2-7, the V gene TRBV30; weak D call: TRBD2 (5 bases). V lost 8 bases, J lost 0 bases, and 8 bases lay in between. The CDR3 loop spans 11 amino acids. CDR1 GTSNPN and CDR2 SVGIG come from the germline V gene (reference sequence). This CDR3 is CAGGNSYEQYF. The CDR3 bases are TGTGCCGGAGGAAACTCCTACGAGCAGTACTTC.

The chain uses TRBV6-5 and TRBJ2-7; 9 bases map to TRBD1. Per germline, CDR1 MNHEY and CDR2 SVGAGI. V was clipped by 6 bases and J by 3 bases; unmatched bases: 9. The CDR3 totals 15 residues. In DNA, the CDR3 is TGTGCCAGCAGCCCCAGTTGGGACAGGGTCTACGAGCAGTACTTC. This encodes CASSPSWDRVYEQYF.

This rearrangement joins TRBV2 to TRBJ2-7; TRBD2 aligns across 13 bases. Germline CDR1 reads SNHLY; CDR2 reads FYNNEI. After removal of 9 bases from V and 2 bases from J, the junction contained 4 bases not matched to a gene. The CDR3 is made up of 14 amino acids. CDR3 protein: CASNGLAGAYEQYF. The CDR3 DNA reads as TGTGCCAGTAATGGACTAGCGGGGGCCTACGAGCAGTACTTC.

The J gene is TRBJ2-7, the V gene TRBV7-2; possibly TRBD1 for D (6 bases). The CDR3 runs to 13 residues. The V end lost 4 bases, the J end lost 12 bases, and 19 bases lay between the germline ends. Germline V gives CDR1 SGHTA, CDR2 FQGNSA. The chain's CDR3 is CASSSGVIKRPYF. The CDR3 nucleotides are TGTGCCAGCAGCTCAGGGGTCATCAAGAGGCCGTACTTC.

This clone was detected only once. J is TRBJ2-6 and V is TRBV5-1; no firm D call. Trimming removed 5 bases at V and 0 bases at J, with 6 bases between. The germline CDR1 and CDR2 sequences are SGHRS and YFSETQ. This CDR3 region has 14 residues. The CDR3 loop is CASRGISGANVLTF. As DNA, the CDR3 is TGCGCCAGCAGGGGGATCTCTGGGGCCAACGTCCTGACTTTC.

This clone was picked up a small number of times. This chain uses TRBV11-1 with TRBJ1-2; a weak D match, TRBD1 (6 bases). Germline CDR1 and CDR2: SGHAT and FQDESV (reference sequence). Trimming cost V 3 bases and J 4 bases, with 9 bases left between them. This CDR3 is 13 amino acids long. Written as DNA, the CDR3 is TGTGCCAGCAGCTTCGGGGGCCTCTATGGCTACACCTTC. Its translation: CASSFGGLYGYTF. The variable domain in full, completed from reference TRBV11-1 and TRBJ1-2, reads EAEVAQSPRYKITEKSQAVAFWCDPISGHATLYWYRQILGQGPELLVQFQDESVVDDSQLPKDRFSAERLKGVDSTLKIQPAELGDSAMYLCASSFGGLYGYTFGSGTRLTVV.

This clone appeared a single time. V is TRBV28 and J is TRBJ2-2; D may be TRBD1 or TRBD2 (6 bases each). Trimming left V 6 bases short and J 2 bases short, with 10 bases between. The CDR3 extends over 14 amino acids. From germline, CDR1 is MDHEN and CDR2 SYDVKM. The CDR3 DNA follows: TGTGCCAGCAGAGGGGGAGGAAACACCGGGGAGCTGTTTTTT. As protein: CASRGGGNTGELFF. Together with reference TRBV28 and TRBJ2-2, the CDR3 gives the full variable domain: DVKVTQSSRYLVKRTGEKVFLECVQDMDHENMFWYRQDPGLGLRLIYFSYDVKMKEKGDIPEGYSVSREKKERFSLILESASTNQTSMYLCASRGGGNTGELFFGEGSRLTVL.

V gene TRBV5-6 combines with J gene TRBJ1-1; D remains ambiguous. Trimming shortened V by 1 base and J by 0 bases, and 1 base separated the two germline ends. The germline V gene has CDR1 SGHDT and CDR2 YYEEEE. The CDR3 totals 12 residues. CDR3 sequence reads: CASSLLNTEAFF. In DNA, the CDR3 is TGTGCCAGCAGCTTGTTGAACACTGAAGCTTTCTTT.

The chain combines TRBV11-1 with TRBJ2-3, with D possibly matching TRBD2 (5 bases). The CDR3 is 14 residues long. Germline CDR1 SGHAT, CDR2 FQDESV (reference sequence). V was shortened by 5 bases and J by 5 bases, with 14 bases between the two germline ends. CDR3 in DNA: TGTGCCAGCAGCAACCAGGCGGGTTTAGATACGCAGTATTTT. The encoded protein is CASSNQAGLDTQYF.

The sample holds one count of this clone. The rearrangement joins TRBV7-2 to TRBJ2-1; D remains unclear. V was cut by 5 bases and J by 4 bases, with 6 bases left in between. The CDR3 totals 12 residues. Germline values: CDR1 SGHTA, CDR2 FQGNSA. CDR3 amino acids: CASSQTYNEQFF. In DNA, the CDR3 is TGTGCCAGCAGCCAAACATACAATGAGCAGTTCTTC.

The chain has TRBV3-1 (or the pseudogene TRBV3-2) and TRBJ1-2; D not resolved. Germline values: CDR1 LGHDT, CDR2 YNNKEL (reference sequence). The germline V and J ends were trimmed by 5 bases and 4 bases, with 11 bases remaining between them. The CDR3 runs to 13 residues. CDR3 bases: TGTGCCAGCAGCTATGGACGGCCCTATGGCTACACCTTC. Protein sequence: CASSYGRPYGYTF.